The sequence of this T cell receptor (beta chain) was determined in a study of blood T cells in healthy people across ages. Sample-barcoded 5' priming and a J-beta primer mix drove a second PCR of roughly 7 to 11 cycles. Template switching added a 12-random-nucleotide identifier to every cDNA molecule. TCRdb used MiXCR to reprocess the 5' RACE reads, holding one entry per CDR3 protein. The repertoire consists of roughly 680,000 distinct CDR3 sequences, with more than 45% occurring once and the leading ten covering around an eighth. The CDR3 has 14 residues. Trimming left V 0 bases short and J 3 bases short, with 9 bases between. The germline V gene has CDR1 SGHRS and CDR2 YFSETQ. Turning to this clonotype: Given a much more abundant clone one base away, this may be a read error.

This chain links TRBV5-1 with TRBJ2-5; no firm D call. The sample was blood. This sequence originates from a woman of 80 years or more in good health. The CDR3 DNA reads TGCGCCAGCAGCTTGGCCGCGGCAGAAGAGACCCAGTACTTC. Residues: CASSLAAAEETQYF.